This TCR beta chain was recovered during a study of identical twins. cDNA carried unique molecular identifiers, and a universal primer site was added by template switching. TCRdb processed the 5' RACE reads anew with MiXCR; each CDR3 protein has one entry. This table has approximately 1.8 million distinct CDR3 sequences, about 31% appearing once. Turning to this clonotype: Antigen unknown.

Study-wide results and caveats: While abundant cord blood beta clonotypes carried fewer insertions, memory repertoires showed no such pattern. Invariant populations such as MAIT and iNKT cells could partly muddle zero-insertion analyses. Out-of-frame alpha sequences common to twins exhibited an excess of low generation probability.

Trimming removed 0 bases at V and 2 bases at J, with 16 bases between. The CDR3 totals 17 residues. CDR1 is SGDLS, CDR2 YYNGEE, per germline. Sequences were obtained from cord blood. The rearrangement uses TRBV9 and TRBJ2-3; possible D gene TRBD1, 5 bases. This clonotype was obtained from a newborn girl in good health. The CDR3 DNA follows: TGTGCCAGCAGCGTAGCGCTAAGGGGTGCCGTCACAGATACGCAGTATTTT. This gives the protein CASSVALRGAVTDTQYF.